The clone carrying this TCR beta chain was observed once. The antigen is not known. The record originates from a study of T cells in Graves' hyperthyroidism and ophthalmopathy. There were TCR beta CDR3 regions amplified from RNA transcripts. TCR CDR3 underwent first-round RT-PCR with the HTBI primer set. In TCRdb, the multiplex PCR reads were re-called with MiXCR into one record per CDR3 protein. The sample yields hundreds of thousands of distinct CDR3 sequences, under 60% seen once. General study points: Ophthalmopathy was predicted by the model a median of about 6.7 months ahead of onset.

Graves' hyperthyroidism is called stable when ophthalmopathy does not progress within 18 months. Sequencing input: peripheral blood or thyroid tissue (not recorded which). The receptor's source is a woman younger than 30 with Graves' hyperthyroidism.

The CDR3 loop is CASSGRVNTIYF. For the CDR3, the DNA is TGTGCCAGCAGTGGCAGGGTGAACACCATATATTTT. The chain combines TRBV6-5 with TRBJ1-3; possible D gene TRBD1, 5 bases. Trimming left V 5 bases short and J 7 bases short, with 9 bases between. CDR3 size: 12 residues. In germline, CDR1 is MNHEY, CDR2 SVGAGI.